This T cell receptor (beta chain) stems from a study of persistence of HIV-infected CD4 T cells. Study-wide context: Donors had been on suppressive ART for a median of around eight years.

The germline gives CDR1 SGHRS, CDR2 YFSETQ. The V end was cut by 5 bases, the J end by 2 bases, with 13 bases between. The CDR3 loop spans 14 amino acids. As to this clone: Its antigen is undetermined.

This nonspecific control used anti-CD3/anti-CD28 bead stimulation of CD4+ T cells. Responding CD4+ T cells were sorted by upregulation of both CD40 ligand and CD69. PBMCs were depleted of CD8+ T cells before stimulation. This was the immunoSEQ version 4 assay in survey mode. Measured with immunoSEQ multiplex PCR; TCRdb has only the in-frame clones, and not every one. The sample lists under 50,000 clones, approximately 89% occurring once. This sequence originates from an adult man with HIV who was CMV-seropositive. The chain has TRBV5-1 and TRBJ1-1; D call uncertain. Sequenced here: CD4+ T cells sorted from PBMCs after approximately 19-hour stimulation, sampled from a patient who received antiretroviral therapy. DNA of the CDR3: TGCGCCAGCAGGGTAGGCAGCCCTAACACTGAAGCTTTCTTT. It encodes CASRVGSPNTEAFF.